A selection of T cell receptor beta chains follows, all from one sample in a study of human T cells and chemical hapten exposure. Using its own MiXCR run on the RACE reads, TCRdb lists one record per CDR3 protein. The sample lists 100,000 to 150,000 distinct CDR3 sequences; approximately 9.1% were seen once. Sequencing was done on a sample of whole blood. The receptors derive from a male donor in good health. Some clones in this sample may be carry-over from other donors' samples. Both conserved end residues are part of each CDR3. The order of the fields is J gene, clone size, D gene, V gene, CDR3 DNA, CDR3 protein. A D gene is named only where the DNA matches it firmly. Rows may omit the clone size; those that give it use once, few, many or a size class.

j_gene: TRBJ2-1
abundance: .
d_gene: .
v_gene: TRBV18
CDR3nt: TGTGCCAGCTCACCATCGGACAAGGGAGTATTCCCCGCAACGTCCGGTGAGCAGTTCTTC
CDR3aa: CASSPSDKGVFPATSGEQFF

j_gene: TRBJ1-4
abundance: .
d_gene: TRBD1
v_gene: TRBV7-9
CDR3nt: TGTGCCAGCAGCGGGAGACAGGGTTCTAATGAAAAACTGTTTTTT
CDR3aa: CASSGRQGSNEKLFF

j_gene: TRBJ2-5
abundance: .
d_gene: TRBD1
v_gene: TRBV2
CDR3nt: TGTGCCAGCACTTCGGGACAGATAGAGACCCAGTACTTC
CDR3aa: CASTSGQIETQYF

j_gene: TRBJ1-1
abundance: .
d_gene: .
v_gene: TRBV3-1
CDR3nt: TGTGCCAGCAGCCAAGGAGGGAACACTGAAGCTTTCTTT
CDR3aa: CASSQGGNTEAFF

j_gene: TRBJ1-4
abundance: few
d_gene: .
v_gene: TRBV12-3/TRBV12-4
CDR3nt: TGTGCCAGCAGTTTCGTTGGGGGCGGAAGGGAAAAACTGTTTTTT
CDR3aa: CASSFVGGGREKLFF

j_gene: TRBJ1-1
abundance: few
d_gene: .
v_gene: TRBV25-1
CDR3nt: TGTGCCAGCAGTGCCGGGGGGCAAACTGAAGCTTTCTTT
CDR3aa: CASSAGGQTEAFF

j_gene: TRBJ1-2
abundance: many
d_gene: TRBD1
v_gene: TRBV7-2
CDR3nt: TGTGCCAGCAGCCCCACGGGACAGGGGAGCCATGGCTACACCTTC
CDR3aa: CASSPTGQGSHGYTF

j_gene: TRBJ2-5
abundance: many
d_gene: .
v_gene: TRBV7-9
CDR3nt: TGTGCCAGCAGCTCAGGTCCCCAAGAGACCCAGTACTTC
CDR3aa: CASSSGPQETQYF

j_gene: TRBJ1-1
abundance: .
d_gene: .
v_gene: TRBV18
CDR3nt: TGTGCCAGCTCACCACCGGGGAGAGGCACTGAAGCTTTCTTT
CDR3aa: CASSPPGRGTEAFF

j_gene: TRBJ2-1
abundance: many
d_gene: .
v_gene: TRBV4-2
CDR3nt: TGTGCCAGCAGCCAAGTAGGCAAGTTTAATGAGCAGTTCTTC
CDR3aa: CASSQVGKFNEQFF

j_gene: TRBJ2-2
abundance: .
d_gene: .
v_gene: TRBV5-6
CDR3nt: TGTGCCAGCAGCTTGGGGGCGTCCACCGGGGAGCTGTTTTTT
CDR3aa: CASSLGASTGELFF

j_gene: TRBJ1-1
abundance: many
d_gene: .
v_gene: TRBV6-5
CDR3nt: TGTGCCAGCAGTTACTCGTTACAGAACACTGAAGCTTTCTTT
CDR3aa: CASSYSLQNTEAFF

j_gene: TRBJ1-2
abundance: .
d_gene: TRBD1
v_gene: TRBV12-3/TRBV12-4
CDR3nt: TGTGCCAGCAGTCTCGGACAGGGGGCTGGGTATGGCTACACCTTC
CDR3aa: CASSLGQGAGYGYTF

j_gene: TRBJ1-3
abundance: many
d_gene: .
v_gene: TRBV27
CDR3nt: TGTGCCAGCAGTAAACAAGAAGGAAACACCATATATTTT
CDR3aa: CASSKQEGNTIYF

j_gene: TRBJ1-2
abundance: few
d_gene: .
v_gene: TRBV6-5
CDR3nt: TGTGCCAGCAGTTACCGGGCAGTTACTAACTATGGCTACACCTTC
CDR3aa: CASSYRAVTNYGYTF

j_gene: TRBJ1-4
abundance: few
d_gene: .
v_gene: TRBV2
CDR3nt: TGTGCCAGCAGTGAAGCGCTTCGACAGAGGAATGAAAAACTGTTTTTT
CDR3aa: CASSEALRQRNEKLFF

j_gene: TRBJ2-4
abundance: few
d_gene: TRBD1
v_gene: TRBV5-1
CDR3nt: TGCGCCAGCAGCCTCACAGGGGGCGATCGAAACATTCAGTACTTC
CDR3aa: CASSLTGGDRNIQYF

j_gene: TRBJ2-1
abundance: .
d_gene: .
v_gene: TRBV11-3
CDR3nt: TGTGCCAGCAGCCGCTCATTCAACAATGAGCAGTTCTTC
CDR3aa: CASSRSFNNEQFF

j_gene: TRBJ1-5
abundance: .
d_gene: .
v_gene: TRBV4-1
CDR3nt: TGCGCCAGCAGCCAGCGGTCACATAGCAATCAGCCCCAGCATTTT
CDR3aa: CASSQRSHSNQPQHF

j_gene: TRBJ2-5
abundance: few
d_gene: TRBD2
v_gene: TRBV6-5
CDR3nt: TGTGCCAGCAACGGAGTAGCGGGGGGACTCCAAGAGACCCAGTACTTC
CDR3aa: CASNGVAGGLQETQYF

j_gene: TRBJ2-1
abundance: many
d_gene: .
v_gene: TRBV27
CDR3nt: TGTGCCAGCAGTTTAGATTATAGACTAGTAGGGGGATTGGAGTTCTTC
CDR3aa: CASSLDYRLVGGLEFF

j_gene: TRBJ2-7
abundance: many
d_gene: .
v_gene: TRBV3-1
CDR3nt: TGTGCCAGCAGCCAAGGGCCGGTTGAGCAGTACTTC
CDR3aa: CASSQGPVEQYF

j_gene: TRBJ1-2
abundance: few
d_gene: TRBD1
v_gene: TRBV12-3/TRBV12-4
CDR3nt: TGTGCCAGCAGTCCCGGGACAGCGTATGGCTACACCTTC
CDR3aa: CASSPGTAYGYTF

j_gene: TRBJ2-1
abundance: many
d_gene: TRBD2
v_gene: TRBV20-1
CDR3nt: TGCAGTGCTAGAGATCTCAGCGGGAGCGACGTTGAGCAGTTCTTC
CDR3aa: CSARDLSGSDVEQFF

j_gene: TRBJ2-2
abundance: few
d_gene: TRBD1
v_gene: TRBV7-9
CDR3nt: TGTGCCAGCAGCCGCATGAGGGGGCCCGGGGAGCTGTTTTTT
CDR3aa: CASSRMRGPGELFF

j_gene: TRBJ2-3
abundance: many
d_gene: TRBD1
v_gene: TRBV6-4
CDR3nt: TGTGCCAGCAGTGAATCCGGGACAGGGGGCGCAGATACGCAGTATTTT
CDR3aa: CASSESGTGGADTQYF

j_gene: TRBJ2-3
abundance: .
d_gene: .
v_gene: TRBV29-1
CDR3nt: TGCAGCGTTGCGACCCGGAACACAGATACGCAGTATTTT
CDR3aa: CSVATRNTDTQYF

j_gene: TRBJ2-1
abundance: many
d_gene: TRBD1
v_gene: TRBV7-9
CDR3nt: TGTGCCAGCAGCTTAGCCAGGGACAGGGAAACTGAGCAGTTCTTC
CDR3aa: CASSLARDRETEQFF

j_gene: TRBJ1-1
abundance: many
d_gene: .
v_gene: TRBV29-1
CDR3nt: TGCAGCGTTGAGGGTTTGGGCACTGAAGCTTTCTTT
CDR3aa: CSVEGLGTEAFF

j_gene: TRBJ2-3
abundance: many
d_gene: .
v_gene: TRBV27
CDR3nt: TGTGCCAGCAGTTCGGGATTTAGCACAGATACGCAGTATTTT
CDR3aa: CASSSGFSTDTQYF

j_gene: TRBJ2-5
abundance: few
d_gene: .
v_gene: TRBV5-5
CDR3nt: TGTGCCAGCAGCATCACAGGAGGAGAGACCCAGTACTTC
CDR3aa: CASSITGGETQYF

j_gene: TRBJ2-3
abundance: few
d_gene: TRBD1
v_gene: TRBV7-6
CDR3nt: TGTGCCAGCAGCCGCGGACAGGGGTGGGACATGGATACGCAGTATTTT
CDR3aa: CASSRGQGWDMDTQYF

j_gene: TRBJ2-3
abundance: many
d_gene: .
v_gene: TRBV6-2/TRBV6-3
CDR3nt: TGTGCCAGCAGTTACCGCAGATCAGATACGCAGTATTTT
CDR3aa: CASSYRRSDTQYF

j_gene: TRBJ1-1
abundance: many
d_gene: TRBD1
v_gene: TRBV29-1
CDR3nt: TGCAGCGTTGAAGCGTTTAACAGGGGCCTTCGAGACACTGAAGCTTTCTTT
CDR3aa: CSVEAFNRGLRDTEAFF

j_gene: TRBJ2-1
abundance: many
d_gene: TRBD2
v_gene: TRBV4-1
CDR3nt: TGCGCCAGCAGCCAAGTTCGGACTAGCGGGGGCTATGACAATGAGCAGTTCTTC
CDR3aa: CASSQVRTSGGYDNEQFF

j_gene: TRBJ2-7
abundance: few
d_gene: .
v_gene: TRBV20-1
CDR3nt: TGCAGTGCGCGACGAACGGACGAGCAGTACTTC
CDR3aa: CSARRTDEQYF

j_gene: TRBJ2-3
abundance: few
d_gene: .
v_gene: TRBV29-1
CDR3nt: TGCAGCGTTCAACAGGGTCGGGGCACAGATACGCAGTATTTT
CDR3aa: CSVQQGRGTDTQYF

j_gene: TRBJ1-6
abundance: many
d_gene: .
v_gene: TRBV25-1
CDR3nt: TGTGCCAGCAGTCAAAGGACTTCACCCCTCCACTTT
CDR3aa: CASSQRTSPLHF

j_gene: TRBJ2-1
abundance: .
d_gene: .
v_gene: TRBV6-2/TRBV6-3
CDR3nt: TGTGCCAGCAGTTACTCGTCGACCTGGAAGTTCTTC
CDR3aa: CASSYSSTWKFF

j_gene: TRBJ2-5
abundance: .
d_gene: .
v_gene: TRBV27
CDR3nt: TGTGCCAGCAGTCCCCACCGGGGGGAGACCCAGTACTTC
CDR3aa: CASSPHRGETQYF